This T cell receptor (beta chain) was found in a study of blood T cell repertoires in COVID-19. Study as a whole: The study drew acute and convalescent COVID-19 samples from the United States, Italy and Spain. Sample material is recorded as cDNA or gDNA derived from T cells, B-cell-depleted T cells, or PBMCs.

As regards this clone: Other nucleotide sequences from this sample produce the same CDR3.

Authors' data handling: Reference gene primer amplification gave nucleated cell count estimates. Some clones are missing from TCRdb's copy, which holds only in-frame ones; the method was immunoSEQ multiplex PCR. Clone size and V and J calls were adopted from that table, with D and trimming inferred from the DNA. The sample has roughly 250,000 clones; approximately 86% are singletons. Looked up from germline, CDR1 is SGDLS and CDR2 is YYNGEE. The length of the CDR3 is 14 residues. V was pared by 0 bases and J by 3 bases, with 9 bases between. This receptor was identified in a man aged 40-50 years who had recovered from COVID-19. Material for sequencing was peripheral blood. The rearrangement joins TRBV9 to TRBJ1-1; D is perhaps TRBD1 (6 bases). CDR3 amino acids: CASSVAGADTEAFF. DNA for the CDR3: TGTGCCAGCAGCGTAGCAGGGGCTGACACTGAAGCTTTCTTT.